This is a list of T cell receptor beta chains from one sample in a study of glioma-infiltrating T cells. TCRdb reanalysed the multiplex PCR reads using MiXCR and keeps one entry per CDR3 protein. The data show 150,000 to 200,000 distinct CDR3 sequences, with roughly a third seen just once and over 20% held by the top ten. What was sequenced was glioma tissue, nonneoplastic brain tissue, or PBMCs (not recorded which). These receptors were obtained from a human donor with low-grade glioma or glioblastoma, undergoing nonglioma brain surgery, or in good health (not recorded which). Both conserved end residues are trimmed from each CDR3. A D gene is named only where the DNA matches it firmly.

D gene: -
V gene: TRBV28
J gene: TRBJ2-3
CDR3 protein: ASSPGREGSTDTQY

D gene: -
V gene: TRBV12-3/TRBV12-4
J gene: TRBJ1-1
CDR3 protein: ASRWENTEAF

D gene: TRBD2
V gene: TRBV4-1
J gene: TRBJ2-1
CDR3 protein: ASSQVGGSGRAGNEQF

D gene: -
V gene: TRBV7-6
J gene: TRBJ1-4
CDR3 protein: ASSANPGHATNEKLF

D gene: -
V gene: TRBV4-1
J gene: TRBJ2-4
CDR3 protein: AGSQVTDTNIQY

D gene: TRBD1
V gene: TRBV6-1
J gene: TRBJ1-2
CDR3 protein: ASRPTGGYGYT

D gene: -
V gene: TRBV19
J gene: TRBJ2-6
CDR3 protein: ASANRRSGANVLT

D gene: TRBD2
V gene: TRBV6-1
J gene: TRBJ2-1
CDR3 protein: ASRNPGTSGRYEQF

D gene: -
V gene: TRBV5-4
J gene: TRBJ2-3
CDR3 protein: ASSLDRRDTDTRY

D gene: -
V gene: TRBV6-1
J gene: TRBJ1-1
CDR3 protein: ASRRLLGPDVSSTEAF

D gene: TRBD1
V gene: TRBV3-1
J gene: TRBJ2-3
CDR3 protein: ASSLKDRDIPTDTQY

D gene: -
V gene: TRBV27
J gene: TRBJ2-2
CDR3 protein: ASSLTPGGAGTNTGELF

D gene: -
V gene: TRBV5-4
J gene: TRBJ2-3
CDR3 protein: ASSSSRGVTDTQY

D gene: -
V gene: TRBV29-1
J gene: TRBJ2-1
CDR3 protein: SVPEGNEQF

D gene: -
V gene: TRBV18
J gene: TRBJ1-2
CDR3 protein: ASSPEEGYGYT

D gene: -
V gene: TRBV19
J gene: TRBJ2-5
CDR3 protein: SSSPDQETQY

D gene: -
V gene: TRBV14
J gene: TRBJ1-1
CDR3 protein: ASSPEMNTEAF

D gene: TRBD1
V gene: TRBV27
J gene: TRBJ1-2
CDR3 protein: ASSGQDRGYT

D gene: TRBD1
V gene: TRBV5-4
J gene: TRBJ2-5
CDR3 protein: ASSRTGGFQETQY

D gene: -
V gene: TRBV15
J gene: TRBJ2-1
CDR3 protein: ATSRGGLWNEQF

D gene: TRBD2
V gene: TRBV19
J gene: TRBJ2-7
CDR3 protein: ASSKGLAGKLVQY

D gene: -
V gene: TRBV7-6
J gene: TRBJ1-1
CDR3 protein: ASSRGPSKTEAF